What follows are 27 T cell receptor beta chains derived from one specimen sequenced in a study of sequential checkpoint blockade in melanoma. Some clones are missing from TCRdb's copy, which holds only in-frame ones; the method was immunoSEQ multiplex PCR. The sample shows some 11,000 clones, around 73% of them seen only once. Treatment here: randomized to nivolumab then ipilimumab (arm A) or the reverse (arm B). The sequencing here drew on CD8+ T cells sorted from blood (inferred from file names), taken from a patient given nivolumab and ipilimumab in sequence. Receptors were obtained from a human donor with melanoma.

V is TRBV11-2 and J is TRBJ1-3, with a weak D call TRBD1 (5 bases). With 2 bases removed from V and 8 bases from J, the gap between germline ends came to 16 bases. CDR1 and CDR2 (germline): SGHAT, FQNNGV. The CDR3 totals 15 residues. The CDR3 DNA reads TGTGCCAGCAGCTTATCTCCCAGGGAACTGGACACCATATATTTT. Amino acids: CASSLSPRELDTIYF.

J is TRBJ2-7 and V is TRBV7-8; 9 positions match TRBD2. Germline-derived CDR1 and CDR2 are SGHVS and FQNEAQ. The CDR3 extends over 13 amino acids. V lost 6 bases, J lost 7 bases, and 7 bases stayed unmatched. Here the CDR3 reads CASRSSGAGEQYF. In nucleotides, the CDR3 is TGTGCCAGCAGATCTAGCGGGGCGGGGGAGCAGTACTTC. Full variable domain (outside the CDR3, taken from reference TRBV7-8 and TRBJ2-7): GAGVSQSPRYKVAKRGQDVALRCDPISGHVSLFWYQQALGQGPEFLTYFQNEAQLDKSGLPSDRFFAERPEGSVSTLKIQRTQQEDSAVYLCASRSSGAGEQYFGPGTRLTVT.

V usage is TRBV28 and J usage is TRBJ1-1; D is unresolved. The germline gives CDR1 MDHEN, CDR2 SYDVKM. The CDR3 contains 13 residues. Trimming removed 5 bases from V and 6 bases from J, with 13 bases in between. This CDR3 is CASSPSTKAEAFF. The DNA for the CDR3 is TGTGCCAGCAGTCCCAGTACGAAAGCTGAAGCTTTCTTT.

The CDR3 DNA reads TGCGCCAGCAGCCGAATTTACGGGGGGCGCGATCAGCCCCAGCATTTT. Residues: CASSRIYGGRDQPQHF. The genes are TRBV4-1 and TRBJ1-5; the D gene is possibly TRBD1 (6 bases). CDR1 is MGHRA and CDR2 is YSYEKL in the germline V gene. The CDR3 is made up of 16 amino acids. Between the trimmed V and J ends, which lost 4 bases and 5 bases, there was a span of 18 bases.

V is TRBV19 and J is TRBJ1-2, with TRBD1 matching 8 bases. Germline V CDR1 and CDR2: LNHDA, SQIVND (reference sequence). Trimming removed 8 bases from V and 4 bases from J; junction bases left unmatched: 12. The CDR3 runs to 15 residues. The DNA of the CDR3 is TGTGCCAGTGAGGACAGGGCCGAACTTGGCTATGGCTACACCTTC. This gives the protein CASEDRAELGYGYTF.

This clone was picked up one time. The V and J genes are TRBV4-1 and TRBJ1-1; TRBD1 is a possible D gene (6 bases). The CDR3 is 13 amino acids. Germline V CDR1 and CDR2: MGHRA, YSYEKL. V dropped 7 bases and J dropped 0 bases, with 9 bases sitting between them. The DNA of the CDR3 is TGCGCCAGCACGAGACAGGTGAACACTGAAGCTTTCTTT. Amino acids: CASTRQVNTEAFF.

The CDR3 nucleotides are TGCGCCAGCAGCTGGGAGACAGGCTACGAGCAGTACTTC. Translated, it gives CASSWETGYEQYF. The V gene is TRBV5-1, the J gene TRBJ2-7; D possibly corresponds to TRBD1 (6 bases). Germline CDR1 and CDR2: SGHRS and YFSETQ. The CDR3 length is 13 residues. Trimming removed 3 bases from V and 3 bases from J, with 10 bases in between.

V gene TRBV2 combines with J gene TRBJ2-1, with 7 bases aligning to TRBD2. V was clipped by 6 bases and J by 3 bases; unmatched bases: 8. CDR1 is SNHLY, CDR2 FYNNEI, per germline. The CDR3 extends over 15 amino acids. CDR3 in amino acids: CASSGLGEIYNEQFF. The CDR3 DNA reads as TGTGCCAGCAGCGGACTAGGCGAAATCTACAATGAGCAGTTCTTC.

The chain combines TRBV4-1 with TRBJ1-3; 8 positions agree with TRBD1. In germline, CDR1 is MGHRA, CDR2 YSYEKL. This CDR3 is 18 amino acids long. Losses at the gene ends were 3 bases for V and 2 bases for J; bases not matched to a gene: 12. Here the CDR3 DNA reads TGCGCCAGCAGCCAGGATTTCCGACAGGGGTGGACTGGAAACACCATATATTTT. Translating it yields CASSQDFRQGWTGNTIYF.

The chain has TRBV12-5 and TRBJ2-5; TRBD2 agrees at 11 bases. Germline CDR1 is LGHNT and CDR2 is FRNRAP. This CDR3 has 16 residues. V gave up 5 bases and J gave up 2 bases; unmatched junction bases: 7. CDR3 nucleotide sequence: TGTGCTAGTGGTCTGGGACTAGCGGCAGCGCAAGAGACCCAGTACTTC. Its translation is CASGLGLAAAQETQYF.

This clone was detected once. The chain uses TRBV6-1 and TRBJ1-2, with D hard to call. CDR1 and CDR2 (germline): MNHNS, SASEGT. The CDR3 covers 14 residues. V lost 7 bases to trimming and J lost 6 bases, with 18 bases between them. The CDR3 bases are TGTGCCAGCACTCCCGGGTCCCTTCCTCATGGCTACACCTTC. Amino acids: CASTPGSLPHGYTF.

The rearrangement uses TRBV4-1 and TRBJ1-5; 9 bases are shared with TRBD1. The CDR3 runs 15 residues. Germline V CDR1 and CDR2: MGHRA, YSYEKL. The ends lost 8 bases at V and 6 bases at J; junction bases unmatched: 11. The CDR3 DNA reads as TGCGCCAGCGCGGAGACAGGGGGTGCTAGTCAGCCCCAGCATTTT. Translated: CASAETGGASQPQHF.

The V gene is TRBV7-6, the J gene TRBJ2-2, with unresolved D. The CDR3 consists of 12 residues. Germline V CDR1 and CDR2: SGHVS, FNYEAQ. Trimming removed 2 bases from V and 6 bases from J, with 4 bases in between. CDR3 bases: TGTGCCAGCAGCTTACGTGCCGGGGAGCTGTTTTTT. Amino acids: CASSLRAGELFF. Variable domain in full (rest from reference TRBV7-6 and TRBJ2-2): GAGVSQSPRYKVTKRGQDVALRCDPISGHVSLYWYRQALGQGPEFLTYFNYEAQQDKSGLPNDRFSAERPEGSISTLTIQRTEQRDSAMYRCASSLRAGELFFGEGSRLTVL.

The DNA of the CDR3 is TGTGCCAGCAGCTTACAAGGAGCAATCGAGACCCAGTACTTC. Protein: CASSLQGAIETQYF. The rearrangement uses TRBV7-9 and TRBJ2-5, with unresolved D. From germline, CDR1 is SEHNR and CDR2 FQNEAQ (reference sequence). Trimming left V 2 bases short and J 5 bases short, with 12 bases between. The CDR3 runs to 14 residues.

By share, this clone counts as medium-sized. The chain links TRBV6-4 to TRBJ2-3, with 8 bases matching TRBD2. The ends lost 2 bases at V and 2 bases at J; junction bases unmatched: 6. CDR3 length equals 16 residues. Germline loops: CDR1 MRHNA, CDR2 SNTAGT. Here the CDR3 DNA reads TGTGCCAGCAGTGACCAAGCGGGGGACCCCACAGATACGCAGTATTTT. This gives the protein CASSDQAGDPTDTQYF.

CDR3 in amino acids: CASSVGLRQGDEQYF. The CDR3 DNA follows: TGTGCCAGCAGCGTAGGTCTGAGGCAGGGTGACGAGCAGTACTTC. V gene TRBV9 combines with J gene TRBJ2-7, with D tentatively TRBD1 (5 bases). The CDR3 is 15 amino acids. Germline-derived CDR1 and CDR2 are SGDLS and YYNGEE. Trimming cost V 0 bases and J 5 bases, with 15 bases left between them.

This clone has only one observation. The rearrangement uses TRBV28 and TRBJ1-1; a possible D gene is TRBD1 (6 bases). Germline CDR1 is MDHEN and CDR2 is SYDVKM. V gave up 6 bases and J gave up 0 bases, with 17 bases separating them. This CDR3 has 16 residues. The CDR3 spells CASSILDRPMNTEAFF. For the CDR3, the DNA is TGTGCCAGCAGCATCCTTGACAGGCCGATGAACACTGAAGCTTTCTTT.

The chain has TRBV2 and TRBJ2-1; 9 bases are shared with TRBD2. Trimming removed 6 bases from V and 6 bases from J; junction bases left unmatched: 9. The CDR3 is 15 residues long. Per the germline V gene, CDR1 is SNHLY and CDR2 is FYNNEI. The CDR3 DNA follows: TGTGCCAGCAGCAGGGGCGGGGGGGCCGGCAATGAGCAGTTCTTC. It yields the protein CASSRGGGAGNEQFF.

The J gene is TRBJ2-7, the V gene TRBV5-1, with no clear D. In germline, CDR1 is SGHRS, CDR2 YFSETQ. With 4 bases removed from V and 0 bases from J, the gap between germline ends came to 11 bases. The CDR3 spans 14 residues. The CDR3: CASSPARYSYEQYF. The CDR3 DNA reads TGCGCCAGCAGCCCCGCGCGTTACTCCTACGAGCAGTACTTC. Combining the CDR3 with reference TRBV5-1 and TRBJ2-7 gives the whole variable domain KAGVTQTPRYLIKTRGQQVTLSCSPISGHRSVSWYQQTPGQGLQFLFEYFSETQRNKGNFPGRFSGRQFSNSRSEMNVSTLELGDSALYLCASSPARYSYEQYFGPGTRLTVT.

The CDR3 protein is CASSLGQGFYNEQFF. The CDR3 DNA reads as TGTGCCAGCAGCTTAGGACAGGGTTTCTACAATGAGCAGTTCTTC. The V gene is TRBV5-8, the J gene TRBJ2-1, with TRBD1 matching 8 bases. Germline loops: CDR1 SGHTS, CDR2 YDEGEE. The CDR3 spans 15 residues. Losses at the gene ends were 2 bases for V and 3 bases for J; bases not matched to a gene: 4.

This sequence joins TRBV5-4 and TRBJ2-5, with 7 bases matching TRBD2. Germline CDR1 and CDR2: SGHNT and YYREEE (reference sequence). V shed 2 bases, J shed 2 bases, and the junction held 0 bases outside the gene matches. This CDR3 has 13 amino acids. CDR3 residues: CASSFGGQETQYF. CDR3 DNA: TGTGCCAGCAGCTTCGGGGGGCAAGAGACCCAGTACTTC. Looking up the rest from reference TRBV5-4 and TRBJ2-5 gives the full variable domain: ETGVTQSPTHLIKTRGQQVTLRCSSQSGHNTVSWYQQALGQGPQFIFQYYREEENGRGNFPPRFSGLQFPNYSSELNVNALELDDSALYLCASSFGGQETQYFGPGTRLLVL.

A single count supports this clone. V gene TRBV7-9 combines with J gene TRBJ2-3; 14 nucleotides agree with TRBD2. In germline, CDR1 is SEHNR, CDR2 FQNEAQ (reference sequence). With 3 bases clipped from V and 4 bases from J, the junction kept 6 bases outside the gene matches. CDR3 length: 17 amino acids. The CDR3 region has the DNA TGTGCCAGCAGCTTTAGGGGACTAGCGGGAGTTTCAGATACGCAGTATTTT. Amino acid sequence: CASSFRGLAGVSDTQYF. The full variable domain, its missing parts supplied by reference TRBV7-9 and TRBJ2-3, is DTGVSQNPRHKITKRGQNVTFRCDPISEHNRLYWYRQTLGQGPEFLTYFQNEAQLEKSRLLSDRFSAERPKGSFSTLEIQRTEQGDSAMYLCASSFRGLAGVSDTQYFGPGTRLTVL.

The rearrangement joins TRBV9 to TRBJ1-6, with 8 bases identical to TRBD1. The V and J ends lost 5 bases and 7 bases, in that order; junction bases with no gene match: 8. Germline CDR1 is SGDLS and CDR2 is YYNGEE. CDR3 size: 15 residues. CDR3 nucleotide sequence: TGTGCCAGCAGTCTGACAGGGGAGGGGAATTCACCCCTCCACTTT. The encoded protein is CASSLTGEGNSPLHF.

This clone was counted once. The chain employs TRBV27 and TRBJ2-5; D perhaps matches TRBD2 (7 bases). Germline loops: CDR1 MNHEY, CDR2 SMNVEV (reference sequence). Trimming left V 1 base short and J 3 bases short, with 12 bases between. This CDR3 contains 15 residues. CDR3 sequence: CASSLLGGEKETQYF. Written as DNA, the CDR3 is TGTGCCAGCAGTTTATTAGGGGGGGAGAAAGAGACCCAGTACTTC.

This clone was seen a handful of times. The CDR3 bases are TGTGCCAGTAGCCCTAGCGGTTACGAGCAGTACTTC. Its translation is CASSPSGYEQYF. The J gene is TRBJ2-7, the V gene TRBV19; TRBD2 agrees at 7 bases. V shed 6 bases, J shed 4 bases, and the junction held 3 bases outside the gene matches. Germline CDR1 is LNHDA and CDR2 is SQIVND (reference sequence). CDR3 length: 12 residues.

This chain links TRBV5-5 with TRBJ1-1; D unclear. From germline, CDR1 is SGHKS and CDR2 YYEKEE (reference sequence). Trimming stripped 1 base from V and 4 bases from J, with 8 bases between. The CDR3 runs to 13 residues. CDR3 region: CASSLYAATEAFF. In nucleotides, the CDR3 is TGTGCCAGCAGCTTGTACGCGGCCACTGAAGCTTTCTTT.

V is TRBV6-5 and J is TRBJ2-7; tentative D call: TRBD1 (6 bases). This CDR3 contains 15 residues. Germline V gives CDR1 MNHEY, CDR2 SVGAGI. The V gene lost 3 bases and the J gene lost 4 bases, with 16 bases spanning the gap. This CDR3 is CASSYAQGRKYEQYF. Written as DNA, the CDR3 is TGTGCCAGCAGTTATGCGCAGGGGCGGAAGTACGAGCAGTACTTC.